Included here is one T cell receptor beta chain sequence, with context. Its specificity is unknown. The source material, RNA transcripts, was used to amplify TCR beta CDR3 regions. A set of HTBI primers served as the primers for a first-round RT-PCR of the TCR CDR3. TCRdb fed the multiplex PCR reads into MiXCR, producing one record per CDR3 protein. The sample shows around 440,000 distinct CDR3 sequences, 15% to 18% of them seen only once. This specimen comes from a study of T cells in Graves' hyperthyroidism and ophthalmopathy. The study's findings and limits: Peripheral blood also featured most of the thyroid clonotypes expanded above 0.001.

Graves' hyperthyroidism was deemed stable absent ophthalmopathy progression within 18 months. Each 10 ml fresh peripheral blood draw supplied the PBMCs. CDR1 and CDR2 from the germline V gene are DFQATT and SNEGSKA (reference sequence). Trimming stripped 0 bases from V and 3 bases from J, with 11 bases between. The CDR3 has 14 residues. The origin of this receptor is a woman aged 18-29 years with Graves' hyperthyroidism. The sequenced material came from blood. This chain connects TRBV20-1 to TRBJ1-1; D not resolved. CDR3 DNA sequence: TGCAGTGCTAGAGATTTAGTGGCCTACACTGAAGCTTTCTTT. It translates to CSARDLVAYTEAFF.